Following are 18 T cell receptor beta chains from one sample sequenced in a study of T cells in Graves' hyperthyroidism and ophthalmopathy. Amplification yielded TCR beta CDR3 regions, with RNA transcripts as the source. The HTBI set primed first-round TCR CDR3 RT-PCR. One entry per CDR3 protein, called by TCRdb with MiXCR from the multiplex PCR reads. The sample lists 150,000 or so distinct CDR3 sequences, around 20% occurring once. The sequenced sample was blood. The receptor set was obtained from a woman aged 45-65 years with Graves' hyperthyroidism that later progressed to Graves' ophthalmopathy.

The chain joins TRBV30 to TRBJ2-3, with 11 bases aligning to TRBD2. The CDR3 runs to 14 residues. J lost 7 bases, V lost 4 bases, and 7 bases had no gene match. The germline V gene encodes CDR1 GTSNPN and CDR2 SVGIG (reference sequence). CDR3 sequence: CAWNGLAGGNTQYF. The CDR3 DNA reads as TGTGCCTGGAACGGGCTAGCGGGAGGAAATACGCAGTATTTT.

This sequence joins TRBV28 and TRBJ2-7; possibly TRBD1 for D (6 bases). CDR3 length: 15 amino acids. Trimming removed 6 bases from V and 5 bases from J, with 20 bases in between. Germline V lookup: CDR1 MDHEN, CDR2 SYDVKM. The CDR3 bases are TGTGCCAGCAGCCGACGACAGGAAAGCAACCACGAGCAGTACTTC. Protein sequence: CASSRRQESNHEQYF.

This clonotype was recorded at least ten times. The chain carries TRBV11-2 and TRBJ2-7, with D perhaps TRBD2 (6 bases). V dropped 2 bases and J dropped 3 bases, with 17 bases sitting between them. Germline V gives CDR1 SGHAT, CDR2 FQNNGV. The length of the CDR3 is 16 residues. The CDR3 sequence: CASSLKGGSGFYEQYF. CDR3 coding DNA: TGTGCCAGCAGCTTAAAAGGTGGTAGCGGTTTCTACGAGCAGTACTTC.

Many counts were recorded for this clonotype. The chain combines TRBV30 with TRBJ2-1; D perhaps matches TRBD1 (6 bases). The CDR3 spans 13 residues. V lost 4 bases and J 0 bases, leaving 7 bases between the germline ends. Germline-derived CDR1 and CDR2 are GTSNPN and SVGIG (reference sequence). The CDR3 DNA reads as TGTGCCTGGAAACAGGGCTCCTACAATGAGCAGTTCTTC. Protein: CAWKQGSYNEQFF.

This clonotype appeared many times. V is TRBV6-2 or TRBV6-3 and J is TRBJ1-5; D is unresolved. V lost 6 bases to trimming and J lost 0 bases, with 9 bases between them. Germline lookup yields CDR1 MNHEY and CDR2 SVGEGT. This CDR3 comprises 14 residues. CDR3 loop: CASRTGGSNQPQHF. CDR3 in DNA: TGTGCCAGCAGGACGGGCGGTAGCAATCAGCCCCAGCATTTT.

Ten or more counts support this clonotype. The V call is TRBV10-3, the J call TRBJ1-1; no definite D call. The CDR3 length is 15 residues. V was trimmed by 2 bases and J by 0 bases, leaving 10 bases between them. Germline-derived CDR1 and CDR2 are ENHRY and SYGVKD. For the CDR3, the DNA is TGTGCCATCAGTGAGACAGACAACATGAACACTGAAGCTTTCTTT. Encoded protein: CAISETDNMNTEAFF.

This clonotype has ten or more counts. V usage is TRBV28 and J usage is TRBJ2-7; D is ambiguous. The CDR3 has 12 amino acids. V dropped 2 bases and J dropped 4 bases, with 6 bases sitting between them. CDR1 MDHEN and CDR2 SYDVKM come from the germline V gene. In DNA form, the CDR3 reads TGTGCCAGCAGTTTAATTATGTACGAGCAGTACTTC. It is translated as CASSLIMYEQYF.

This clonotype has ten or more counts. The chain is built from TRBV2 and TRBJ1-2; 8 positions agree with TRBD1. Per germline, CDR1 SNHLY and CDR2 FYNNEI. Trimming cost V 1 base and J 2 bases; bases outside gene matches: 3. This CDR3 contains 15 residues. The CDR3 DNA is TGTGCCAGCAGTGAAGTGTCAGGGGGCAACTATGGCTACACCTTC. Protein sequence: CASSEVSGGNYGYTF.

This clonotype was counted at least ten times. The chain links TRBV10-3 to TRBJ1-5, with D perhaps matching TRBD1 (5 bases). The CDR3 has 17 residues. Between the trimmed V and J ends, which lost 2 bases and 3 bases, there was a span of 17 bases. CDR1 and CDR2 (germline): ENHRY, SYGVKD. The CDR3 nucleotides read TGTGCCATCAGTGAGAGTCGGGACGGGAGGATCAATCAGCCCCAGCATTTT. Translated: CAISESRDGRINQPQHF.

This clonotype was counted at least ten times. This CDR3 reads CASSFSRGLDIQYF. CDR3 bases: TGTGCCAGCAGTTTTTCACGGGGGTTGGACATTCAGTACTTC. The chain uses TRBV28 and TRBJ2-4, with D possibly TRBD2 on 6 matching bases. Trimming took 3 bases from V and 8 from J, leaving 14 bases between them. This CDR3 has 14 residues. The V gene's germline CDR1 is MDHEN and CDR2 SYDVKM.

In this sample, this clonotype turned up many times. The genes are TRBV11-2 and TRBJ1-2; D unresolved. The germline V gene has CDR1 SGHAT and CDR2 FQNNGV. The CDR3 sequence is 14 residues long. V lost 5 bases, J lost 0 bases, and 10 bases lay in between. The CDR3 DNA follows: TGTGCCAGCAGCGCTATAACAGCTAACTATGGCTACACCTTC. Protein: CASSAITANYGYTF.

This clonotype showed up many times. This chain links TRBV28 with TRBJ2-7, with TRBD1 matching 7 bases. From germline, CDR1 is MDHEN and CDR2 SYDVKM. The length of the CDR3 is 12 residues. With V trimmed by 8 bases and J by 2 bases, 3 bases remained unmatched. The chain's CDR3 is CASRQGAYEQYF. In DNA form, the CDR3 reads TGTGCCAGCCGACAGGGTGCCTACGAGCAGTACTTC.

On this clonotype itself: This may stem from a read error, because a much larger clone lies one nucleotide away. CDR3 in DNA: TGCAGTGCTAGAGAATCCACTAGCGGGAGACATGAGCAGTTCTTC. Amino acids: CSARESTSGRHEQFF. This chain joins TRBV20-1 and TRBJ2-1; 11 nucleotides align to TRBD2. CDR3 length: 15 residues. Germline values: CDR1 DFQATT, CDR2 SNEGSKA (reference sequence). V shed 0 bases and J 8 bases; nucleotides not matched to a gene: 6.

Many counts were recorded for this clonotype. The V call is TRBV20-1, the J call TRBJ1-6; weak D call: TRBD1 (6 bases). Germline V gene data show CDR1 as DFQATT and CDR2 as SNEGSKA (reference sequence). The germline V and J ends were trimmed by 6 bases and 3 bases, with 12 bases remaining between them. This CDR3 spans 14 amino acids. The CDR3 DNA reads TGCAGTGCACCCTCGACAGGCTATAATTCACCCCTCCACTTT. This sequence encodes CSAPSTGYNSPLHF.

The chain combines TRBV4-2 with TRBJ1-2; D gene ambiguous. Deletions cut 1 base from V and 3 bases from J, with 12 bases between. The CDR3 spans 15 residues. From germline, CDR1 is LGHNA and CDR2 YNFKEQ. The CDR3 is CASSQVEVYDYGYTF. The CDR3 coding sequence is TGTGCCAGCAGCCAAGTGGAGGTTTACGACTATGGCTACACCTTC.

This clonotype was seen ten or more times. DNA for the CDR3: TGTGCCAGCAGTCTACAGGGGGACACTGAAGCTTTCTTT. It specifies CASSLQGDTEAFF. The rearrangement links TRBV6-1 to TRBJ1-1; TRBD1 matches at 8 bases. Germline V gives CDR1 MNHNS, CDR2 SASEGT. The CDR3 runs to 13 residues. With 5 bases clipped from V and 3 bases from J, the junction kept 2 bases outside the gene matches.

Only a few counts were recorded for this clonotype. The chain couples TRBV2 to TRBJ2-7, with a weak D call TRBD1 (7 bases). CDR1 and CDR2 (germline): SNHLY, FYNNEI. V dropped 4 bases and J dropped 5 bases, with 12 bases sitting between them. The length of the CDR3 is 13 residues. CDR3 coding DNA: TGTGCCAGCAGTGGACAGGGAGGCCACGAGCAGTACTTC. Its protein is CASSGQGGHEQYF.

This clonotype has a count of ten or more. The V and J genes are TRBV28 and TRBJ1-1; 8 nucleotides match TRBD1. The V segment lost 1 base and the J segment 3 bases; nucleotides outside the gene matches: 4. In germline, CDR1 is MDHEN, CDR2 SYDVKM. The CDR3 has 15 residues. CDR3 amino acids: CASSLSDREDTEAFF. The CDR3 region has the DNA TGTGCCAGCAGTTTATCGGACAGGGAAGACACTGAAGCTTTCTTT.